This T cell receptor (beta chain) comes out of a study of persistence of HIV-infected CD4 T cells. As for the study in general: A median of 8 years of suppressive ART preceded sampling. Multiple blood draws of up to roughly 200 mL, except a couple of donors with single leukapheresis.

The libraries were made with immunoSEQ version 4 in survey mode. Profiled with immunoSEQ multiplex PCR; TCRdb holds only in-frame clones, not every one. Of tens of thousands of clones in the sample, about four fifths are singletons; the top ten hold about 0.9%. The CDR3 runs 16 residues. The V gene lost 1 base and the J gene lost 0 bases, with 11 bases spanning the gap. Germline CDR1 and CDR2: SGHRS and YFSETQ. Regarding this clone: The antigen is not known.

Stimulation used approximately 9.6 ug/mL lysate from CMV-infected fibroblasts. CD40L/CD69 double-negative CD45RO-high memory CD4+ T cells were collected. For at least 4 years, plasma HIV-1 RNA was undetectable (<50 copies/mL). The source was CD4+ T cells sorted from PBMCs after approximately 19-hour stimulation, collected from a patient who received antiretroviral therapy. This chain uses TRBV5-1 with TRBJ1-3; D is ambiguous. The source is an adult man with HIV who was CMV-seropositive. The CDR3 protein is CASSLTNRASGNTIYF. The CDR3 nucleotides are TGCGCCAGCAGCTTGACGAACCGGGCCTCTGGAAACACCATATATTTT.